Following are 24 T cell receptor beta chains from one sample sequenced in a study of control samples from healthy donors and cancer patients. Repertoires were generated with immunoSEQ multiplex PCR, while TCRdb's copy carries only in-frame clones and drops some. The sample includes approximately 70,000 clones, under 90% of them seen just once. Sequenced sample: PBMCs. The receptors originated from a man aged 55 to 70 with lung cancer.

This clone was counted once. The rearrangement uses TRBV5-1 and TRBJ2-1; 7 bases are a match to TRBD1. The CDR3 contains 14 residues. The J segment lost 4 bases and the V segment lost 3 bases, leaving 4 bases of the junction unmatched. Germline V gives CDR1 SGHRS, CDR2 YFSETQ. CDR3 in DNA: TGCGCCAGCAGCTATGAACAGGGGTACAATGAGCAGTTCTTC. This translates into CASSYEQGYNEQFF.

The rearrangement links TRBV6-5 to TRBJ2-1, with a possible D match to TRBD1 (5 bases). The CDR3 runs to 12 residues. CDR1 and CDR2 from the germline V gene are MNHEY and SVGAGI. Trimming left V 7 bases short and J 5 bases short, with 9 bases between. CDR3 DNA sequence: TGTGCCAGCATTAGGACAAACAATGAGCAGTTCTTC. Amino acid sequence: CASIRTNNEQFF.

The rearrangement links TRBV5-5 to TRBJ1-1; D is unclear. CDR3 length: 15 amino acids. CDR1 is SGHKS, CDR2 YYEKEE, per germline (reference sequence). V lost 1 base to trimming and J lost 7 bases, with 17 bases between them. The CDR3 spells CASSLRSATPYEAFF. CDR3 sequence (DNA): TGTGCCAGCAGCTTGCGCTCGGCGACCCCTTATGAAGCTTTCTTT.

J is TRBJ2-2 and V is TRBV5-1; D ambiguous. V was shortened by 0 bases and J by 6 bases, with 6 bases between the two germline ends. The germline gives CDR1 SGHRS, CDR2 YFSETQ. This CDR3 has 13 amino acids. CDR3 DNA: TGCGCCAGCAGCTTGGTCGAAGCCGGGGAGCTGTTTTTT. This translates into CASSLVEAGELFF.

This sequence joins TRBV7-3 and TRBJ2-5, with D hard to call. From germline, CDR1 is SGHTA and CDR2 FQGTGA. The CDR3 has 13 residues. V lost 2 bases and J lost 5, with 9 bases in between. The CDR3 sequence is CASSLLVTETQYF. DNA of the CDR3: TGTGCCAGCAGCTTATTAGTTACGGAGACCCAGTACTTC.

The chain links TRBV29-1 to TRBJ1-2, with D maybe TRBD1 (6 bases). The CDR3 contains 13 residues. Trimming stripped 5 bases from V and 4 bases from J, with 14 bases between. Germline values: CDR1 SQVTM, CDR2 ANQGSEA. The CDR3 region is CSVYRESGYGYTF. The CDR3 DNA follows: TGCAGCGTTTACAGGGAGTCAGGCTATGGCTACACCTTC.

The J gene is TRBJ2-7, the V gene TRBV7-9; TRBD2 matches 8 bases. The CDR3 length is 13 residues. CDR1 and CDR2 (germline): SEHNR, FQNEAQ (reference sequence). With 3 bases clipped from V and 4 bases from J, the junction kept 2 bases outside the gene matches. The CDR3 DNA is TGTGCCAGCAGCTTTAGCGGGGTTTACGAGCAGTACTTC. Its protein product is CASSFSGVYEQYF.

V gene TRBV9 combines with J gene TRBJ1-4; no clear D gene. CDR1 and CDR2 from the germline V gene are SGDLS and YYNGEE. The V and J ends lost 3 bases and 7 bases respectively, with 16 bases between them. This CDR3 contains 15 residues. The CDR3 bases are TGTGCCAGCAGCGCCGGTTCGGGGAGTGGTGAAAAACTGTTTTTT. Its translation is CASSAGSGSGEKLFF.

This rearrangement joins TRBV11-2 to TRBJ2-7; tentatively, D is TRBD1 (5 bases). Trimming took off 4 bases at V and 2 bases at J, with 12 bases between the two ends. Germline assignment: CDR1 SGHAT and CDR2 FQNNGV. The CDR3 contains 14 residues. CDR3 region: CASSSNRQPYEQYF. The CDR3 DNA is TGTGCCAGCAGCTCCAATCGACAGCCCTACGAGCAGTACTTC.

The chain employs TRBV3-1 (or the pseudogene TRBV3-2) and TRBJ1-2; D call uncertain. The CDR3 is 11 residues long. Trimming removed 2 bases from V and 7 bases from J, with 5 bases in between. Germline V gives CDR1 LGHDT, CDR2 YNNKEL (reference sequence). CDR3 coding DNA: TGTGCCAGCAGCCAAAAAGCTGGCTACACCTTC. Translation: CASSQKAGYTF.

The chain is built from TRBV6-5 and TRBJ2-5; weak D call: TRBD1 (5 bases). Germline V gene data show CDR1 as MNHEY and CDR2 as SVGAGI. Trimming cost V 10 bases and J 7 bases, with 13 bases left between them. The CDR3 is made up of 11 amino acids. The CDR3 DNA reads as TGTGCCAATCCAGTCCAGGGGACCCAGTACTTC. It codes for CANPVQGTQYF.

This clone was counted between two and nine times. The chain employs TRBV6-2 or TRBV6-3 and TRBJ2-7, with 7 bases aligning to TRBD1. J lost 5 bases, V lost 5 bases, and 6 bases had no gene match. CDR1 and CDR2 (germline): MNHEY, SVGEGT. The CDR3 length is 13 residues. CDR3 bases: TGTGCCAGCAGTCAGGGGGTTCCAAACGAGCAGTACGTC. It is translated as CASSQGVPNEQYV.

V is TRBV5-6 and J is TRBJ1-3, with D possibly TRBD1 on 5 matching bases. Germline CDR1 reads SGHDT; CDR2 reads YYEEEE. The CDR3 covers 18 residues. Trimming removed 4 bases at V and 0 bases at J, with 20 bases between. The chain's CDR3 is CASSRLGEGRISGNTIYF. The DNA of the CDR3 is TGTGCCAGCAGCCGCTTAGGGGAAGGGAGGATCTCTGGAAACACCATATATTTT.

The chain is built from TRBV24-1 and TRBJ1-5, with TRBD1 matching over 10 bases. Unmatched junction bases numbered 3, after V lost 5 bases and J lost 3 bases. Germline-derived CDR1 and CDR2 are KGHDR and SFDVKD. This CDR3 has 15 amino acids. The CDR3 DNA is TGTGCCACCAGTGCGACAGGGGGCAACAATCAGCCCCAGCATTTT. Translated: CATSATGGNNQPQHF.

CDR3 DNA sequence: TGTGCCAGCACTACAGGGATGGAGAACACTGAAGCTTTCTTT. Translation: CASTTGMENTEAFF. V and J are TRBV3-1 (or the pseudogene TRBV3-2) and TRBJ1-1, with D tentatively TRBD1 (6 bases). The CDR3 runs 14 residues. Per the germline V gene, CDR1 is LGHDT and CDR2 is YNNKEL (reference sequence). V was clipped by 7 bases and J by 1 base, with 13 bases between them.

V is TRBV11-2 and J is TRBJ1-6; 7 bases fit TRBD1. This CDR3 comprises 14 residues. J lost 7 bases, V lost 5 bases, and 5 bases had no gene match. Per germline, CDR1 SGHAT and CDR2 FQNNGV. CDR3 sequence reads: CASSLLQGNSPLHF. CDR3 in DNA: TGTGCCAGCAGCCTTTTACAGGGGAATTCACCCCTCCACTTT.

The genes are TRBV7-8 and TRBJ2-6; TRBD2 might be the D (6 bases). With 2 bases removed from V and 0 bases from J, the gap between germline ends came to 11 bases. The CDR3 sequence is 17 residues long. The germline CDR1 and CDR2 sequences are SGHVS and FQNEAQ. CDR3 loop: CASSLRGEASGANVLTF. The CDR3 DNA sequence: TGTGCCAGCAGCTTAAGAGGGGAGGCCTCTGGGGCCAACGTCCTGACTTTC.

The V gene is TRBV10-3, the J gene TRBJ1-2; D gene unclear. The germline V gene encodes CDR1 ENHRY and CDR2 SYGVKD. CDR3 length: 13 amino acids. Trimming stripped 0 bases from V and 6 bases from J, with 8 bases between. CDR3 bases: TGTGCCATCAGTGAGTCGGGGATGGATGGCTACACCTTC. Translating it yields CAISESGMDGYTF.

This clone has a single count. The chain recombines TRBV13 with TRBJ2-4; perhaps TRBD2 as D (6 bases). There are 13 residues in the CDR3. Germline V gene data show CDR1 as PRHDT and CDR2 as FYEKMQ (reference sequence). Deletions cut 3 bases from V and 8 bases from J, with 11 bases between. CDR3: CASSLRGGDIQYF. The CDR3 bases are TGTGCCAGCAGCTTGAGGGGCGGGGACATTCAGTACTTC.

The CDR3 loop reads CASSFYPDLYEQYF. The CDR3 DNA follows: TGTGCCAGCAGCTTCTATCCCGACCTTTACGAGCAGTACTTC. V gene TRBV5-4 combines with J gene TRBJ2-7; D remains ambiguous. V was trimmed by 2 bases and J by 4 bases, leaving 13 bases between them. This CDR3 has 14 amino acids. In germline, CDR1 is SGHNT, CDR2 YYREEE (reference sequence).

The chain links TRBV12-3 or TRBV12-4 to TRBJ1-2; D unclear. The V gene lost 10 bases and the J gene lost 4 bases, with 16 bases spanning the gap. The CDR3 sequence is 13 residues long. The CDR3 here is CAKGFRAFYGYTF. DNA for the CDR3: TGTGCCAAGGGATTCCGGGCCTTCTATGGCTACACCTTC.

The CDR3 loop reads CASSQDLGRTGELFF. The CDR3 bases are TGTGCCAGCAGCCAAGATTTGGGTAGGACCGGGGAGCTGTTTTTT. J is TRBJ2-2 and V is TRBV4-2; the D is unclear. CDR1 is LGHNA, CDR2 YNFKEQ, per germline. The CDR3 has 15 residues. The ends were cut back, 0 bases at V and 5 bases at J, with 10 bases in the middle.

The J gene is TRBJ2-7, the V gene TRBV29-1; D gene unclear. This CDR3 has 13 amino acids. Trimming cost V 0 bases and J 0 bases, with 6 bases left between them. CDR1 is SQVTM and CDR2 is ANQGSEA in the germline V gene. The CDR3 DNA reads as TGCAGCGTTGAAGACCCTTTCTCCTACGAGCAGTACGTC. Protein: CSVEDPFSYEQYV.

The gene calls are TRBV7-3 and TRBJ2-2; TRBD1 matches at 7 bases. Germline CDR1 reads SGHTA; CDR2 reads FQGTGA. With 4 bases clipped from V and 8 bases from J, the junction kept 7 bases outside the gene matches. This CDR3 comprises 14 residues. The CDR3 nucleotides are TGTGCCAGCAGCTCACAAATGGGACAGGGGGAGCTGTTTTTT. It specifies CASSSQMGQGELFF.